This T cell receptor (beta chain) was sequenced in a study of cytomegalovirus exposure and HLA in healthy donors. Across the study: The approximately 120 validation repertoires were reported in a later analysis to have been generated on the same platform as the approximately 700 first-cohort repertoires.

Study-level findings and limits: The classifier reportedly diagnosed cytomegalovirus status with high specificity and sensitivity.

Details on this clone: What it recognizes is unknown.

The assay was immunoSEQ multiplex PCR, and TCRdb's table has in-frame clones only and misses some. The data contain 100,000 to 150,000 clones, around 90% of them singletons. These donors were members of the roughly 110-subject validation cohort, a group separate from the roughly 700-subject first cohort. The germline V gene encodes CDR1 LNHDA and CDR2 SQIVND (reference sequence). Trimming cost V 1 base and J 0 bases, with 4 bases left between them. The length of the CDR3 is 14 residues. The sequence derives from a woman between 18 and 30 years old in good health and CMV-seronegative. The sequenced sample consisted of PBMCs. V and J are TRBV19 and TRBJ1-3, with unresolved D. The CDR3 here is CASSIGGSGNTIYF. The CDR3 DNA reads as TGTGCCAGTAGTATAGGCGGCTCTGGAAACACCATATATTTT.